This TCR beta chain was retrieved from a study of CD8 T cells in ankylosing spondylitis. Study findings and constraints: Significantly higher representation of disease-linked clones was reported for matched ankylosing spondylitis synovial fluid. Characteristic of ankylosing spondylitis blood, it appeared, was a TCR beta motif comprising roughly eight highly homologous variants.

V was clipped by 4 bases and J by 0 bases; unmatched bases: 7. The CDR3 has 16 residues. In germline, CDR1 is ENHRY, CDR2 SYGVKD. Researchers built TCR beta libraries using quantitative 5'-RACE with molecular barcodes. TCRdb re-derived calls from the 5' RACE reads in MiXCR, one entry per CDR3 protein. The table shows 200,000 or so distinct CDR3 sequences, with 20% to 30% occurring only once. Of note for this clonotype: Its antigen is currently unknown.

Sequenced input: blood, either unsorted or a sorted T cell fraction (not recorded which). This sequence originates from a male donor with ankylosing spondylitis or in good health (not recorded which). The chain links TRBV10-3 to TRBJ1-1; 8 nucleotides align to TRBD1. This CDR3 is CAISAGTGGVNTEAFF. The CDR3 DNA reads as TGTGCCATCAGTGCTGGGACAGGAGGGGTGAACACTGAAGCTTTCTTT.